The 23 T cell receptor beta chains below all came from one sample that was sequenced in a study of T cell changes during pregnancy in multiple sclerosis. Using immunoSEQ multiplex PCR, the repertoire was profiled, and TCRdb retains in-frame clones only, with some absent. The profile shows more than 25,000 clones, roughly nine tenths of them singletons. The material sequenced was CD8+ T cells from peripheral blood mononuclear cells, taken in the third trimester of pregnancy. Receptor source: a female donor with multiple sclerosis, enrolled in a pregnancy study.

The chain recombines TRBV6-5 with TRBJ2-7; 9 positions match TRBD1. J lost 4 bases, V lost 0 bases, and 4 bases had no gene match. The germline V gene encodes CDR1 MNHEY and CDR2 SVGAGI. The CDR3 runs to 15 residues. In nucleotides, the CDR3 is TGTGCCAGCAGTTACTCCGGGACAGGGCGATACGAGCAGTACTTC. Protein sequence: CASSYSGTGRYEQYF.

The chain is built from TRBV7-9 and TRBJ1-3; 10 bases are shared with TRBD1. Per the germline V gene, CDR1 is SEHNR and CDR2 is FQNEAQ (reference sequence). This CDR3 region has 16 residues. Unmatched junction bases numbered 6, after V lost 4 bases and J lost 3 bases. The CDR3 spells CASSSSGTGDGNTIYF. CDR3 nucleotide sequence: TGTGCCAGCAGCTCCTCCGGGACAGGGGATGGAAACACCATATATTTT.

This chain uses TRBV7-9 with TRBJ2-3; the match to TRBD1 covers 7 bases. This CDR3 comprises 17 residues. Germline CDR1 SEHNR, CDR2 FQNEAQ (reference sequence). J gave up 3 bases and V 1 base, and 10 bases lay outside the gene matches. The CDR3 DNA reads as TGTGCCAGCAGCTTAGTCCACCGGGACAGAACAACAGATACGCAGTATTTT. Its protein is CASSLVHRDRTTDTQYF.

V is TRBV5-5 and J is TRBJ2-7; TRBD1 matches 11 bases. Per the germline V gene, CDR1 is SGHKS and CDR2 is YYEKEE (reference sequence). This CDR3 comprises 15 residues. Trimming cost V 3 bases and J 4 bases; bases outside gene matches: 6. This CDR3 is CASSWDRGAIYEQYF. CDR3 coding DNA: TGTGCCAGCAGCTGGGACAGGGGGGCTATTTACGAGCAGTACTTC.

V is TRBV9 and J is TRBJ2-2, with TRBD2 matching 10 bases. The CDR3 extends over 16 amino acids. With V trimmed by 0 bases and J by 8 bases, 7 bases remained unmatched. CDR1 SGDLS and CDR2 YYNGEE come from the germline V gene. CDR3 coding DNA: TGTGCCAGCAGCGTAGGAAGCGGGGGGGCCTCTGGGGAGCTGTTTTTT. The encoded protein is CASSVGSGGASGELFF.

The CDR3 nucleotides are TGTGCCAGCAGCACCGGACAGGGCCCAGATACGCAGTATTTT. Protein: CASSTGQGPDTQYF. The rearrangement links TRBV5-6 to TRBJ2-3, with 8 bases matching TRBD1. The length of the CDR3 is 14 residues. V shed 4 bases and J 4 bases; nucleotides not matched to a gene: 5. Germline V gene lookup returns CDR1 SGHDT and CDR2 YYEEEE.

J is TRBJ2-7 and V is TRBV15; 9 nucleotides align to TRBD1. The CDR3 has 13 amino acids. With V trimmed by 9 bases and J by 3 bases, 6 bases remained unmatched. The germline gives CDR1 LNHNV, CDR2 YYDKDF (reference sequence). The CDR3 sequence: CATGPGQGYEQYF. The CDR3 DNA follows: TGTGCCACTGGTCCGGGACAGGGCTACGAGCAGTACTTC.

V gene TRBV19 combines with J gene TRBJ1-2, with D perhaps matching TRBD1 (6 bases). The CDR3 length is 13 residues. V was pared by 6 bases and J by 4 bases, with 12 bases between. Germline CDR1 is LNHDA and CDR2 is SQIVND (reference sequence). The CDR3 DNA reads as TGTGCCAGTAGCTTACAGGGTTTCTATGGCTACACCTTC. Translating it yields CASSLQGFYGYTF.

This clone showed up just once. The V gene is TRBV29-1, the J gene TRBJ1-3, with TRBD1 matching 7 bases. The CDR3 has 14 residues. V was clipped by 6 bases and J by 4 bases; unmatched bases: 9. The V gene's germline CDR1 is SQVTM and CDR2 ANQGSEA. The CDR3 sequence is CSVGGQERGNTIYF. The DNA for the CDR3 is TGCAGCGTCGGAGGACAGGAGCGAGGAAACACCATATATTTT.

The V gene is TRBV7-9, the J gene TRBJ1-2; D is ambiguous. CDR1 is SEHNR and CDR2 is FQNEAQ in the germline V gene (reference sequence). Trimming removed 2 bases from V and 6 bases from J, with 10 bases in between. This CDR3 contains 13 residues. The CDR3, as DNA: TGTGCCAGCAGCTTAACGGGTAGCGATGGCTACACCTTC. This codes for CASSLTGSDGYTF.

The chain is built from TRBV27 and TRBJ2-5, with 13 bases lining up with TRBD2. After removal of 6 bases from V and 5 bases from J, the junction contained 12 bases not matched to a gene. CDR3 length: 17 amino acids. CDR1 MNHEY and CDR2 SMNVEV come from the germline V gene (reference sequence). Here the CDR3 DNA reads TGTGCCAGCAGACCGACTAGCGGGAGGCGTATTGTGGAGACCCAGTACTTC. It specifies CASRPTSGRRIVETQYF.

This clone occurred once. CDR3 residues: CASSPTSGRNTGELFF. As DNA, the CDR3 is TGTGCCAGCAGTCCTACTAGCGGGAGGAACACCGGGGAGCTGTTTTTT. V and J are TRBV7-9 and TRBJ2-2; the match to TRBD2 covers 11 bases. V trimming: 6 bases; J trimming: 1 base; junction bases outside the gene matches: 4. Germline assignment: CDR1 SEHNR and CDR2 FQNEAQ (reference sequence). The CDR3 is made up of 16 amino acids.

This chain uses TRBV6-1 with TRBJ2-2; 7 bases fit TRBD1. Per germline, CDR1 MNHNS and CDR2 SASEGT. V trimming: 4 bases; J trimming: 1 base; junction bases outside the gene matches: 6. This CDR3 region has 16 residues. The CDR3: CASSGLTGQNTGELFF. CDR3 nucleotides: TGTGCCAGCAGTGGGTTGACAGGGCAGAACACCGGGGAGCTGTTTTTT.

In its sample, this clone was seen once. The chain links TRBV11-2 to TRBJ2-1; 15 bases agree with TRBD2. This CDR3 has 18 amino acids. Trimming removed 6 bases from V and 3 bases from J; junction bases left unmatched: 9. The germline V gene has CDR1 SGHAT and CDR2 FQNNGV. The CDR3 DNA reads as TGTGCCAGCAGATCGCGGACTAGCGGGAGGGCCGTCTACAATGAGCAGTTCTTC. This translates into CASRSRTSGRAVYNEQFF.

This chain uses TRBV5-4 with TRBJ2-5, with D possibly being TRBD2 (6 bases). Germline V gene sequence: CDR1 SGHNT, CDR2 YYREEE (reference sequence). This CDR3 is 14 amino acids long. V lost 3 bases and J 5 bases, leaving 14 bases between the germline ends. Here the CDR3 reads CASSYWTKVETQYF. In DNA form, the CDR3 reads TGTGCCAGCAGCTATTGGACTAAAGTTGAGACCCAGTACTTC.

In DNA form, the CDR3 reads TGTGCCAGCAGCCAGACAGGAGGAAGCATTCAGTACTTC. This gives the protein CASSQTGGSIQYF. The V gene is TRBV14, the J gene TRBJ2-4; TRBD1 might be the D (6 bases). The CDR3 has 13 amino acids. The V end was cut by 3 bases, the J end by 9 bases, with 12 bases between. Germline V lookup: CDR1 SGHDN, CDR2 FVKESK.

The genes are TRBV7-9 and TRBJ1-2; maybe TRBD1 (6 bases). The V end was cut by 4 bases, the J end by 2 bases, with 8 bases between. The CDR3 is 13 residues long. Germline V gives CDR1 SEHNR, CDR2 FQNEAQ (reference sequence). CDR3 amino acids: CASSSGQNYGYTF. Here the CDR3 DNA reads TGTGCCAGCAGCTCAGGACAGAACTATGGCTACACCTTC.

This clone has only one observation. The J gene is TRBJ1-3, the V gene TRBV9; 7 nucleotides line up with TRBD1. With 2 bases clipped from V and 4 bases from J, the junction kept 6 bases outside the gene matches. This CDR3 region has 15 residues. Per germline, CDR1 SGDLS and CDR2 YYNGEE. The CDR3 region is CASSVSGTVGNTIYF. The CDR3, as DNA: TGTGCCAGCAGCGTTTCCGGGACAGTAGGAAACACCATATATTTT.

This clone was seen just once. V usage is TRBV7-9 and J usage is TRBJ1-5; D perhaps matches TRBD1 (5 bases). Trimming left V 4 bases short and J 9 bases short, with 13 bases between. This CDR3 has 13 amino acids. The germline V gene has CDR1 SEHNR and CDR2 FQNEAQ (reference sequence). CDR3 nucleotides: TGTGCCAGCAGCTCAGGAGGGGTCGGGCCCCAGCATTTT. This encodes CASSSGGVGPQHF.

The chain is built from TRBV9 and TRBJ1-5, with 8 bases lining up with TRBD1. This CDR3 has 14 amino acids. CDR1 SGDLS and CDR2 YYNGEE come from the germline V gene. J was trimmed by 4 bases and V by 4 bases; bases with no gene match: 4. CDR3 loop: CASSPGQGNQPQHF. In DNA form, the CDR3 reads TGTGCCAGCAGCCCCGGACAGGGTAATCAGCCCCAGCATTTT.

The chain carries TRBV6-1 and TRBJ2-1; 9 positions match TRBD2. Looked up from germline, CDR1 is MNHNS and CDR2 is SASEGT. The CDR3 loop spans 14 amino acids. Losses at the gene ends were 6 bases for V and 6 bases for J; bases not matched to a gene: 6. This CDR3 is CASRRLAEGNEQFF. CDR3 DNA: TGTGCCAGCAGAAGACTAGCGGAGGGCAATGAGCAGTTCTTC.

The chain couples TRBV6-6 to TRBJ2-3; 8 positions agree with TRBD1. Germline CDR1 and CDR2: MNHNY and SVGAGI (reference sequence). V was pared by 4 bases and J by 2 bases, with 8 bases of the junction left unmatched. The CDR3 is made up of 16 amino acids. The CDR3 loop is CASSSQDRENTDTQYF. CDR3 sequence (DNA): TGTGCCAGCAGTTCTCAGGACAGGGAAAACACAGATACGCAGTATTTT.

The chain combines TRBV2 with TRBJ1-1, with a weak D call TRBD1 (5 bases). Germline assignment: CDR1 SNHLY and CDR2 FYNNEI. V shed 4 bases and J shed 8 bases, with 8 bases lying between them. The CDR3 runs to 11 residues. DNA for the CDR3: TGTGCCAGCAGTGGCGGGGGAGAAGCTTTCTTT. This gives the protein CASSGGGEAFF.